The present entry profiles one T cell receptor beta chain with its context. This sample was included in a study of CD8 T cells in Susac syndrome. CDR3 length: 18 residues. Germline V gives CDR1 LGHDT, CDR2 YNNKEL (reference sequence). The junction had 14 bases not matched to a gene; V was cut back by 4 bases and J by 7 bases. When the RNA was reverse transcribed, random hexamers were used with an input of about 0.5 to 1 ug. The amplification used immunoSEQ multiplex PCR on TCR beta CDR3; it spanned 54 Vbeta and 13 Jbeta. TCRdb reprocessed the immunoSEQ multiplex PCR reads via MiXCR and lists one record per CDR3 protein. The repertoire holds roughly 190,000 distinct CDR3 sequences, with around 93% as singletons.

The receptor was isolated from a human donor in good health. The J gene is TRBJ2-1, the V gene TRBV3-1; TRBD2 matches 12 bases. Sequencing was carried out using CD4+ T cells from PBMCs. The CDR3, as DNA: TGTGCCAGCAGCCTAAGACCCCCGACTAGCGGGGGCCGAAATGAGCAGTTCTTC. Translation: CASSLRPPTSGGRNEQFF.